This T cell receptor beta chain was captured by sequencing in a study of T cells in localized non-small cell lung cancer. Study-wide findings and caveats: The study found T cell clonality highest in uninvolved adjacent lung, above tumor. Greater T cell density in blood accompanied longer overall survival. When the top 100 tumor clones were examined, a median around 50 of them also appeared in the adjacent lung, which was paired and uninvolved. Only one tumor region was sequenced, so heterogeneity remains possible.

This clone came up once. What it binds is not known. CDR3 size: 16 residues. CDR1 MNHEY and CDR2 SVGAGI come from the germline V gene. J gave up 0 bases and V 4 bases, and 4 bases lay outside the gene matches. Sequenced by immunoSEQ multiplex PCR; TCRdb stores in-frame clones only, minus some. The sample has about 53,000 clones, approximately 80% seen once. The V gene is TRBV6-5, the J gene TRBJ2-7; 12 positions agree with TRBD2. This TCR derives from a man aged 35-69 years with stage III lung adenocarcinoma. The sequencing used peripheral blood mononuclear cells, collected before any cancer treatment. CDR3 coding DNA: TGTGCCAGCAGTTTCGGACTAGCGGGGTCCTCCTACGAGCAGTACTTC. Protein product: CASSFGLAGSSYEQYF.